The 12 T cell receptor beta chains reported below all come from one sample, sequenced in a study of T cells in Graves' hyperthyroidism and ophthalmopathy. Amplified regions were TCR beta CDR3 sequences from RNA transcripts. The primer set for the first-round RT-PCR of the TCR CDR3 was HTBI. TCRdb passed the multiplex PCR reads through MiXCR, listing each CDR3 protein once. The data show around 300,000 distinct CDR3 sequences, approximately 21% seen once. The sequenced sample was blood. The receptors were gathered from a man between 25 and 39 years old with Graves' ophthalmopathy.

V and J are TRBV7-8 and TRBJ2-1; D is perhaps TRBD2 (6 bases). The CDR3 runs 15 residues. Trimming removed 3 bases at V and 7 bases at J, with 16 bases between. CDR1 and CDR2 from the germline V gene are SGHVS and FQNEAQ. The CDR3 region is CASSFLARGGNEQFF. The DNA for the CDR3 is TGTGCCAGCAGCTTTCTAGCGAGAGGAGGGAATGAGCAGTTCTTC.

Only a few counts were recorded for this clonotype. This chain uses TRBV19 with TRBJ1-5; D ambiguous. From germline, CDR1 is LNHDA and CDR2 SQIVND (reference sequence). Trimming left V 1 base short and J 3 bases short, with 13 bases between. The CDR3 runs 16 residues. This chain's CDR3 is CASSIVEGWANQPQHF. CDR3 nucleotide sequence: TGTGCCAGTAGTATAGTAGAGGGTTGGGCCAATCAGCCCCAGCATTTT.

The chain couples TRBV28 to TRBJ1-5; D not certain. This CDR3 is built from 17 residues. The V gene lost 2 bases and the J gene lost 1 base, with 15 bases spanning the gap. CDR1 and CDR2 (germline): MDHEN, SYDVKM. DNA for the CDR3: TGTGCCAGCAGTTTAATACGCTTGGGTTTCAGCAATCAGCCCCAGCATTTT. Its translation: CASSLIRLGFSNQPQHF.

This clonotype was detected many times. V and J are TRBV5-5 and TRBJ2-7; tentatively, D is TRBD2 (5 bases). The ends were cut back, 0 bases at V and 6 bases at J, with 16 bases in the middle. CDR3 length: 15 residues. The germline V gene encodes CDR1 SGHKS and CDR2 YYEKEE (reference sequence). The CDR3 nucleotides read TGTGCCAGCAGCTTGGATCGTCGTGCGGGTCTCGAGCAGTACTTC. Residues: CASSLDRRAGLEQYF.

The chain uses TRBV6-1 and TRBJ2-6; no clear D gene. The CDR3 has 14 residues. V was clipped by 6 bases and J by 0 bases, with 6 bases between them. The V gene's germline CDR1 is MNHNS and CDR2 SASEGT. The CDR3 here is CASSTPSGANVLTF. Written as DNA, the CDR3 is TGTGCCAGCAGCACCCCCTCTGGGGCCAACGTCCTGACTTTC.

This clonotype came up a few times. CDR3 DNA sequence: TGCAGTGCTAGGAACGGATTAGCGGGAGATCTGTCCTACAATGAGCAGTTCTTC. Translating it yields CSARNGLAGDLSYNEQFF. The chain employs TRBV20-1 and TRBJ2-1, with 9 nucleotides matching TRBD2. Germline V CDR1 and CDR2: DFQATT, SNEGSKA (reference sequence). V was clipped by 3 bases and J by 1 base; unmatched bases: 13. The length of the CDR3 is 18 residues.

This clonotype was observed a handful of times. CDR3 sequence: CSVVWGRYEQYF. In DNA, the CDR3 is TGCAGCGTTGTTTGGGGCCGCTACGAGCAGTACTTC. V gene TRBV29-1 combines with J gene TRBJ2-7; tentative D call: TRBD1 (5 bases). The CDR3 is 12 amino acids. Germline V gives CDR1 SQVTM, CDR2 ANQGSEA. Trimming left V 4 bases short and J 3 bases short, with 10 bases between.

This clonotype has at least ten counts. The rearrangement joins TRBV20-1 to TRBJ2-5, with TRBD2 as a possible D gene (5 bases). This CDR3 contains 14 residues. The germline V gene has CDR1 DFQATT and CDR2 SNEGSKA (reference sequence). V lost 3 bases and J lost 5, with 16 bases in between. This chain's CDR3 is CSARGWRAAETQYF. The CDR3 DNA sequence: TGCAGTGCTAGGGGTTGGCGGGCAGCTGAGACCCAGTACTTC.

This clonotype was seen many times. The chain has TRBV6-5 and TRBJ1-1; D perhaps matches TRBD1 (5 bases). The CDR3 is 18 amino acids. Germline V gene lookup returns CDR1 MNHEY and CDR2 SVGAGI. V lost 2 bases and J 5 bases, leaving 24 bases between the germline ends. CDR3 DNA sequence: TGTGCCAGCAGTTACCTTGGCTCTCCGCCTAACAGGCGGACTGAAGCTTTCTTT. It yields the protein CASSYLGSPPNRRTEAFF.

At least ten counts were recorded for this clonotype. J is TRBJ2-1 and V is TRBV7-9; D is ambiguous. Germline-derived CDR1 and CDR2 are SEHNR and FQNEAQ (reference sequence). V lost 4 bases, J lost 3 bases, and 7 bases lay in between. CDR3 size: 13 residues. The CDR3 DNA reads TGTGCCAGCAGCTCGCCGCTCTACAATGAGCAGTTCTTC. Protein product: CASSSPLYNEQFF.

The chain has TRBV6-2 or TRBV6-3 and TRBJ2-3; D unresolved. The V end was cut by 7 bases, the J end by 2 bases, with 16 bases between. The V gene's germline CDR1 is MNHEY and CDR2 SVGEGT. This CDR3 contains 15 residues. CDR3 protein: CASTPHKTFTDTQYF. The CDR3 DNA reads TGTGCCAGCACACCGCACAAGACTTTCACAGATACGCAGTATTTT.

The chain employs TRBV7-2 and TRBJ1-2; 7 nucleotides match TRBD1. With V trimmed by 4 bases and J by 8 bases, 16 bases remained unmatched. The CDR3 has 16 amino acids. Germline V gene lookup returns CDR1 SGHTA and CDR2 FQGNSA. CDR3 amino acids: CASSSSATGTAGGYTF. The CDR3 DNA is TGTGCCAGCAGCTCATCTGCGACCGGGACAGCTGGGGGCTACACCTTC.